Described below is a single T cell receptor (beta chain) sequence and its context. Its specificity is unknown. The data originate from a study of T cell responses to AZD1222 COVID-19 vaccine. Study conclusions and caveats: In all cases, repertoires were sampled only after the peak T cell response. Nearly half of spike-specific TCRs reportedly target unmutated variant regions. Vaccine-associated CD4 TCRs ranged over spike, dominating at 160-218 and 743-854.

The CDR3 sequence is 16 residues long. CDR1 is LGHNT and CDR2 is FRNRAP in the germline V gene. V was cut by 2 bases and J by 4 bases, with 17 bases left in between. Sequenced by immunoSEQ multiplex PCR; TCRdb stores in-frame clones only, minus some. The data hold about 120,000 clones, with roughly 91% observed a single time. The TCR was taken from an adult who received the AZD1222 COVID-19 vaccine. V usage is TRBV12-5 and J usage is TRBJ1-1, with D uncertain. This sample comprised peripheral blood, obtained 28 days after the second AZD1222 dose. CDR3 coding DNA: TGTGCTAGTGGTTTGTGGGTAGTGGGGAGGGCCACTGAAGCTTTCTTT. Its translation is CASGLWVVGRATEAFF.